What follows is one T cell receptor (beta chain) and its context. No antigen is known for it. No base quality values were provided; no much bigger clone lies one nucleotide off. The sample comes from a study of blood T cell repertoires in COVID-19 (dated by TCRdb to 2018 to 2021). Background on the whole study: Collaborator samples came from the United States, Italy and Spain and covered acute and convalescent phases of COVID-19. The prospective study material was composed of cDNA or gDNA derived from T cells, B-cell-depleted T cells, or PBMCs. Samples were obtained from the ongoing ImmuneRACE study (first 160 participants) and from 950 to 1,500 subjects provided by 6 global collaborators. The repertoires were released in a freely available public database intended as a resource for research on the immune response to SARS-CoV-2. Where available, HLA class I and class II types were taken from metadata supplied by the sample provider and were not determined by assay-based typing. Sample metadata almost always included a de-identified subject ID, COVID-19 status, age in years and sex. Subjects who had been exposed to COVID-19, were actively infected with it, or had recovered from it provided the deeply sampled blood TCRbeta repertoires that made up the dataset. General conclusions and limits of the study: Clinical and demographic metadata were provided uncurated, with the amount varying by source and participant.

Participants in the prospective study were enrolled through a virtual design, were aged roughly 18 to 100 years, and lived in 24 United States geographic areas. Cohort assignment in the prospective study relied on participant-reported clinical history from a screening survey and a study questionnaire. Recovered participants in ImmuneRACE Cohort 3 were defined as having two consecutive negative NP/OP PCR tests, clearance from a healthcare professional, or resolution of symptoms. Mobile phlebotomists in the prospective study collected whole blood, serum and a nasopharyngeal or oropharyngeal swab from every participant. Prospective study participants could optionally give additional blood draws and questionnaires over a 2-month period. Blood samples from the prospective study were shipped frozen or at room temperature prior to DNA extraction. TCRbeta CDR3 regions were amplified from genomic DNA using the immunoSEQ Assay, a bias-controlled multiplex PCR. On the authors' methods: The number of nucleated cells in each sample was estimated by amplification of reference gene primers within the assay. To quantify the absolute abundance of each unique TCRbeta CDR3 rearrangement, sequence reads were collapsed and filtered. For each sample, productive Simpson clonality was calculated as the square root of Simpson's diversity index over productive rearrangements. The immuneACCESS repertoire file appears here via TCRdb, limited to in-frame rearrangements. These files lack a portion of the clones; in checked studies, under half of the deficit traces to unresolved V genes, and the cause of the others is not known. Clone size and the V and J calls come from that table; the DNA yielded D and trimming. Recorded for this sample are some 430,000 clones; 90% of them occurred a single time. Together, the top ten hold about 0.57% of the sample.

Trimmed from V: 3 bases; trimmed from J: 4 bases; junction bases lacking a gene match: 6. From the cysteine through the phenylalanine, the CDR3 covers 14 amino acids. CDR3 DNA only is kept here, 42 bases in frame from base 1. The germline V gene encodes CDR1 DFQATT and CDR2 SNEGSKA (reference sequence). The receptor chain draws on TRBV20-1 and TRBJ2-5, with 9 bases aligning to TRBD2. Sequenced input: PBMCs or T cells enriched from blood (not recorded which). The receptor was derived from a man between 18 and 35 years old who had recovered from COVID-19. The nucleotide sequence reads as follows: TGCAGTGCTAGTATACTAGCGGGCGTAGAGACCCAGTACTTC. Translated, it reads CSASILAGVETQYF.